Sequencing of this TCR beta chain was carried out in a study of radiation and T cells in renal cell carcinoma. Study as a whole: Nephrectomy followed 15 Gy stereotactic body radiation by 4 weeks. Whole-study findings and limits: Without pretreatment biopsies, baseline tumor clonotype presence was undetermined. Top tumor clonotypes rose in blood 2 weeks post-radiation, then contracted.

Some clones are missing from TCRdb's copy, which holds only in-frame ones; the method was immunoSEQ multiplex PCR. The sample carries some 120,000 clones, roughly 80% recorded once. This clone was counted a few times. Its antigen is still unknown. The CDR3 extends over 14 amino acids. Trimming removed 0 bases from V and 0 bases from J, with 5 bases in between. Per the germline V gene, CDR1 is LGHNA and CDR2 is YSLEER. The sample's time point: baseline pretreatment blood. The treatment denotes: 15 Gy SBRT to primary tumor, nephrectomy 4 weeks later. Blood was sampled at baseline, 2 weeks and 4 weeks after SBRT.

The clonotype was recovered from a woman in her sixties or seventies with renal cell carcinoma. This specimen was blood, taken from a patient whose treatment included radiotherapy and nephrectomy. V and J are TRBV4-3 and TRBJ1-1; D is ambiguous. The CDR3 coding sequence is TGCGCCAGCAGCCAAGATTGGATGAACACTGAAGCTTTCTTT. This sequence encodes CASSQDWMNTEAFF.